These 17 T cell receptor beta chains share one sample of origin, sequenced in a study of identifying expanded T cells in peripheral blood. Method: immunoSEQ multiplex PCR; TCRdb's copy keeps in-frame clones and lacks some. Among more than 50,000 clones listed, about four fifths were seen once. Sample: blood. The receptors stem from a person aged 18 to 75 in good health.

The chain recombines TRBV9 with TRBJ2-5; 12 nucleotides line up with TRBD2. The CDR3 has 17 amino acids. Germline V gene lookup returns CDR1 SGDLS and CDR2 YYNGEE. With V trimmed by 0 bases and J by 5 bases, 8 bases remained unmatched. CDR3 region: CASSVASGGAGSETQYF. CDR3 DNA sequence: TGTGCCAGCAGCGTAGCTAGCGGGGGGGCCGGGTCGGAGACCCAGTACTTC.

This rearrangement joins TRBV7-2 to TRBJ1-6; no firm D call. V was pared by 1 base and J by 7 bases, with 11 bases between. This CDR3 comprises 15 residues. CDR1 SGHTA and CDR2 FQGNSA come from the germline V gene. CDR3 residues: CASSLVGLGNSPLHF. DNA for the CDR3: TGTGCCAGCAGCTTAGTGGGGTTGGGGAATTCACCCCTCCACTTT.

The chain uses TRBV27 and TRBJ1-1, with a weak D call TRBD1 (5 bases). Germline values: CDR1 MNHEY, CDR2 SMNVEV (reference sequence). V was clipped by 8 bases and J by 3 bases, with 19 bases between them. The CDR3 covers 15 residues. CDR3 sequence: CASSKQGVGDTEAFF. The CDR3 DNA reads as TGTGCCAGCTCGAAGCAAGGGGTCGGGGACACTGAAGCTTTCTTT.

The chain carries TRBV5-1 and TRBJ1-2; D not resolved. The CDR3 is 12 amino acids. CDR1 is SGHRS, CDR2 YFSETQ, per germline. Trimming took 0 bases from V and 3 from J, leaving 3 bases between them. The CDR3 is CASSLAYYGYTF. CDR3 nucleotides: TGCGCCAGCAGCTTGGCCTACTATGGCTACACCTTC. Complete variable domain (other parts from reference TRBV5-1 and TRBJ1-2): KAGVTQTPRYLIKTRGQQVTLSCSPISGHRSVSWYQQTPGQGLQFLFEYFSETQRNKGNFPGRFSGRQFSNSRSEMNVSTLELGDSALYLCASSLAYYGYTFGSGTRLTVV.

The V call is TRBV28, the J call TRBJ1-4; possible D gene TRBD1, 6 bases. V lost 5 bases and J lost 8, with 12 bases in between. Germline loops: CDR1 MDHEN, CDR2 SYDVKM. CDR3 length: 13 amino acids. The CDR3 DNA is TGTGCCAGCAGTGGGGGGGGCAAGGAAAAACTGTTTTTT. Protein: CASSGGGKEKLFF.

This sequence joins TRBV4-3 and TRBJ2-4; D may be TRBD1 (6 bases). This CDR3 contains 17 residues. Trimming removed 0 bases at V and 1 base at J, with 13 bases between. Per germline, CDR1 LGHNA and CDR2 YSLEER. The CDR3 sequence: CASSQDRGDVAKNIQYF. In DNA form, the CDR3 reads TGCGCCAGCAGCCAAGACAGGGGTGATGTTGCCAAAAACATTCAGTACTTC.

The chain employs TRBV6-6 and TRBJ2-5; D not certain. The CDR3 runs 14 residues. V was shortened by 5 bases and J by 2 bases, with 12 bases between the two germline ends. Germline lookup yields CDR1 MNHNY and CDR2 SVGAGI (reference sequence). The CDR3 region has the DNA TGTGCCAGCAGTCTCTACAGAGGACAAGAGACCCAGTACTTC. This codes for CASSLYRGQETQYF.

This chain uses TRBV6-1 with TRBJ1-2, with TRBD1 as a possible D gene (6 bases). V was trimmed by 7 bases and J by 8 bases, leaving 20 bases between them. Germline values: CDR1 MNHNS, CDR2 SASEGT. The CDR3 extends over 14 amino acids. DNA of the CDR3: TGTGCCAGCATCCTGTACCCAGGGGCGCAGGGCTACACCTTC. Translation gives CASILYPGAQGYTF.

The V and J genes are TRBV7-2 and TRBJ1-6; D may be TRBD1 (5 bases). The CDR3 length is 14 residues. The ends were cut back, 1 base at V and 9 bases at J, with 10 bases in the middle. Germline-derived CDR1 and CDR2 are SGHTA and FQGNSA. The CDR3 region is CASSLGGLASPLHF. CDR3 coding DNA: TGTGCCAGCAGCTTAGGGGGGTTGGCTTCACCCCTCCACTTT. The whole variable domain, remainder taken from reference TRBV7-2 and TRBJ1-6, is GAGVSQSPSNKVTEKGKDVELRCDPISGHTALYWYRQSLGQGLEFLIYFQGNSAPDKSGLPSDRFSAERTGGSVSTLTIQRTQQEDSAVYLCASSLGGLASPLHFGNGTRLTVT.

The gene calls are TRBV7-9 and TRBJ2-3, with TRBD2 matching over 10 bases. The germline V gene has CDR1 SEHNR and CDR2 FQNEAQ (reference sequence). The CDR3 is 17 residues long. V was clipped by 5 bases and J by 4 bases; unmatched bases: 12. The CDR3 loop is CASSPDKAGGRADTQYF. CDR3 nucleotide sequence: TGTGCCAGCAGCCCGGACAAAGCGGGGGGGAGGGCAGATACGCAGTATTTT.

The V call is TRBV2, the J call TRBJ1-5; tentatively, D is TRBD1 (5 bases). CDR3 length: 16 amino acids. Between the trimmed V and J ends, which lost 2 bases and 5 bases, there was a span of 16 bases. The germline gives CDR1 SNHLY, CDR2 FYNNEI. CDR3 region: CASSELRFGGDQPQHF. The CDR3 nucleotides are TGTGCCAGCAGTGAATTGAGGTTCGGGGGGGATCAGCCCCAGCATTTT.

This chain joins TRBV7-2 and TRBJ2-4; 11 nucleotides align to TRBD1. Germline-derived CDR1 and CDR2 are SGHTA and FQGNSA. The junction had 3 bases not matched to a gene; V was cut back by 5 bases and J by 3 bases. The CDR3 length is 15 residues. The CDR3 coding sequence is TGTGCCAGCAGCAGGACAGGGGGCGACAAAAACATTCAGTACTTC. It encodes CASSRTGGDKNIQYF.

This sequence joins TRBV7-9 and TRBJ2-1; 12 bases agree with TRBD2. Trimming cost V 3 bases and J 2 bases; bases outside gene matches: 5. Per the germline V gene, CDR1 is SEHNR and CDR2 is FQNEAQ (reference sequence). The CDR3 spans 17 residues. The CDR3 loop reads CASSLGGLAGTYNEQFF. For the CDR3, the DNA is TGTGCCAGCAGCTTGGGGGGACTAGCGGGTACCTACAATGAGCAGTTCTTC.

V is TRBV30 and J is TRBJ1-5, with D possibly matching TRBD1 (5 bases). This CDR3 comprises 13 residues. The germline V and J ends were trimmed by 3 bases and 0 bases, with 6 bases remaining between them. Germline V lookup: CDR1 GTSNPN, CDR2 SVGIG (reference sequence). The CDR3 region has the DNA TGTGCCTGGAGCACAGGTAGCAATCAGCCCCAGCATTTT. It yields the protein CAWSTGSNQPQHF.

This clone was detected a few times. This chain connects TRBV19 to TRBJ2-1, with D unresolved. The germline V and J ends were trimmed by 1 base and 15 bases, with 19 bases remaining between them. The germline V gene encodes CDR1 LNHDA and CDR2 SQIVND (reference sequence). The CDR3 is 14 amino acids. The CDR3 region is CASSIVGHRDRPFF. The CDR3 nucleotides read TGTGCCAGTAGTATAGTGGGCCATCGAGACCGCCCGTTCTTC.

This chain's CDR3 is CASSLSYSGQGKNQDEQYF. The DNA of the CDR3 is TGTGCCAGCAGCTTGTCATACTCTGGACAGGGTAAAAACCAGGACGAGCAGTACTTC. J is TRBJ2-7 and V is TRBV7-8, with 8 bases fitting TRBD1. Germline loops: CDR1 SGHVS, CDR2 FQNEAQ. The CDR3 spans 19 residues. The J segment lost 5 bases and the V segment lost 3 bases, leaving 21 bases of the junction unmatched.

V usage is TRBV5-1 and J usage is TRBJ2-5, with 7 bases matching TRBD2. With 0 bases clipped from V and 5 bases from J, the junction kept 4 bases outside the gene matches. The CDR3 runs 14 residues. The germline gives CDR1 SGHRS, CDR2 YFSETQ. CDR3 DNA: TGCGCCAGCAGCTTGGGACTAGCAGGGGAGACCCAGTACTTC. Translating it yields CASSLGLAGETQYF.